This TCR beta chain stems from a study of OX40 agonist ivuxolimab in advanced cancers. Libraries were prepared by immunoSEQ multiplex PCR; TCRdb keeps only in-frame clonotypes and omits some of them. The sample lists tens of thousands of clones; about 85% were seen once. On cycle 4 day 1 and cycle 7 day 1, as well as at baseline, blood was sampled. A word on this clone: This CDR3 is also generated by other DNA sequences in the sample.

This TCR was sampled from an adult with an advanced solid tumor such as melanoma, head and neck, liver or kidney cancer. The sample was CD4+ or CD8+ T cells sorted from blood, taken in a trial of the OX40 agonist ivuxolimab.

The CDR3 sequence: CASSYAGEADTQYF. CDR3 nucleotide sequence: TGTGCCAGCAGTTACGCAGGGGAGGCAGATACGCAGTATTTT. The chain couples TRBV6-6 to TRBJ2-3, with D perhaps given as TRBD1 or TRBD2 (6 bases each). Germline V gene data show CDR1 as MNHNY and CDR2 as SVGAGI (reference sequence). The CDR3 consists of 14 residues. V was pared by 2 bases and J by 4 bases, with 10 bases between.